This record looks at one T cell receptor (beta chain) sequence and its context. Its antigen is as yet unknown. The data originate from a study of vaccination effects on CD4 cells after COVID-19. Viral peptide pools were used in the ViraFEST assay to expand antigen-specific CD4+ T cells, and sequencing came afterward. On roughly day 10 of culture, CD4+ T cells were separated out. Nucleocapsid antibody tests were negative, and the vaccine recipients had no prior SARS-CoV-2 infection. A density of approximately 2 million PBMC per well was used; these cells were cultured with roughly 10 IU/ml IL-2 and about 10 ug/ml peptides. With V trimmed by 2 bases and J by 0 bases, 3 bases remained unmatched. The CDR3 contains 16 residues. From germline, CDR1 is KGHDR and CDR2 SFDVKD. Repertoires were generated with immunoSEQ multiplex PCR, while TCRdb's copy carries only in-frame clones and drops some. The profile covers around 25,000 clones, with around three quarters appearing a single time and approximately 10% taken by the ten largest.

This chain links TRBV24-1 with TRBJ2-1, with 7 bases fitting TRBD1. This sample comprised CD4+ T cells from PBMCs cultured with HCoV-NL63 spike peptides, obtained before COVID-19 vaccination. This TCR derives from a human donor who received a COVID-19 vaccine. The CDR3 bases are TGTGCCACCAGTGATTCGGGGACAGCCTCCTACAATGAGCAGTTCTTC. Translated: CATSDSGTASYNEQFF.